Sequencing of this T cell receptor beta chain was carried out in a study of cytomegalovirus exposure and HLA in healthy donors. Study-wide points: Presence/absence analyses took donor sequencing depth as roughly uniform. Analyzed later, most CMV-associated TCR beta chains appeared HLA-restricted. In an earlier analysis, in around 590 donors, most V segments appeared productive either ~90% or ~30% of the time.

The PCR ran on 60 Vbeta and 13 Jbeta primers. Study processing details: In a later analysis, the count reached about 80 million unique TCR beta chains, with roughly 12 million shared. Measured with immunoSEQ multiplex PCR; TCRdb has only the in-frame clones, and not every one. V, J and clone size derive from that table, while D and trimming were established from the DNA sequence. Listed are 74,000 or so clones; roughly 1.5% falls within the top ten. As regards this clone: Its antigen is unknown.

Trimming at V came to 2 bases and at J to 1 base, leaving 2 bases not matched to a gene. CDR1 is GTSNPN and CDR2 is SVGIG in the germline V gene (reference sequence). This CDR3 is built from 14 residues. This receptor was obtained from a woman in her fifties or sixties in good health and CMV-seronegative. The J gene is TRBJ1-3, the V gene TRBV30; the match to TRBD1 covers 7 bases. Sequenced: PBMCs. Here the CDR3 DNA reads TGTGCCTGGAGTCCCAGGGGGTCTGGAAACACCATATATTTT. Translated: CAWSPRGSGNTIYF.